The clone carrying this TCR beta chain has a count of ten or more. As yet, its antigen is unknown. V was trimmed by 0 bases and J by 10 bases, leaving 5 bases between them. The CDR3 contains 11 residues. Germline assignment: CDR1 SGDLS and CDR2 YYNGEE. This specimen comes from a study of human T cells and chemical hapten exposure. Time point defined: pre-sensitization, week 0. Indicated treatment: therapeutic diphenylcyclopropenone sensitization with weekly scalp DPC. It was from unfractionated whole blood that total RNA was extracted. TCRdb re-derived calls from the RACE reads in MiXCR, one entry per CDR3 protein. The repertoire includes 35,000 to 40,000 distinct CDR3 sequences, 12% of them detected once, and around 2% sits in the top ten. Study-wide results and limits: Clustering by CDR3 similarity yielded significantly more large clusters from expanded TCRs than controls. There was alopecia in the donors, so their immune response may differ from that of healthy people. TCRs above 1 in 1000 frequency did not change with DPC sensitization.

This clonotype originated in a woman between 40 and 55 years old with alopecia areata. Some clones in this sample may be carry-over from other donors' samples. The chain links TRBV9 to TRBJ2-1; D call uncertain. The specimen was whole blood, collected in connection with sensitization to the hapten diphenylcyclopropenone (DPC). For the CDR3, the DNA is TGTGCCAGCAGCGTAGAGGGCGAGCAGTTCTTC. Protein sequence: CASSVEGEQFF.